The 9 T cell receptor beta chains given below trace back to one sample, sequenced in a study of regulatory T cells in long-lasting Graves disease. Combining iRepertoire HTBI primers with Arm-PCR of CDR3 regions, the authors built TCR beta libraries. Via MiXCR, TCRdb re-called the multiplex PCR reads, giving one row per CDR3 protein. Of some 490,000 distinct CDR3 sequences in the sample, around 13% were seen once. Time point reported: newly diagnosed GD, antithyroid drugs for less than 3 months. From RNA extracted from PBMCs, the TCR library was made. The same specimen was also included in a second study, on T cells in Graves' hyperthyroidism and ophthalmopathy.

Sequenced material: peripheral blood mononuclear cells (PBMCs), taken at new diagnosis, from a patient treated with antithyroid drugs. Every receptor here comes from a woman aged 25 to 39 with Graves disease.

This clonotype has a count of ten or more. The CDR3 loop is CASSLVGFEQYF. The DNA for the CDR3 is TGTGCCAGCAGTTTAGTAGGGTTCGAGCAGTACTTC. This chain connects TRBV12-3 or TRBV12-4 to TRBJ2-7; no clear D gene. Trimming took off 1 base at V and 6 bases at J, with 7 bases between the two ends. The CDR3 loop spans 12 amino acids.

The table lists this clonotype with many counts. The chain couples TRBV7-8 to TRBJ2-1; D gene ambiguous. This CDR3 has 17 amino acids. The germline CDR1 and CDR2 sequences are SGHVS and FQNEAQ. Trimming pared 1 base from V and 0 bases from J, leaving 13 bases between. The CDR3 here is CASSLGETRSSYNEQFF. In DNA form, the CDR3 reads TGTGCCAGCAGCTTAGGTGAGACTCGCAGCTCCTACAATGAGCAGTTCTTC.

This clonotype occurred many times. The rearrangement joins TRBV6-1 to TRBJ1-1; 10 bases align to TRBD1. CDR3 length: 16 amino acids. CDR1 and CDR2 from the germline V gene are MNHNS and SASEGT. V was clipped by 6 bases and J by 1 base; unmatched bases: 8. In DNA, the CDR3 is TGTGCCAGCAGACGCGGGGGGACAGGGGCGAACACTGAAGCTTTCTTT. Its translation is CASRRGGTGANTEAFF.

This clonotype was observed at least ten times. V gene TRBV15 combines with J gene TRBJ1-4, with a tentative D call TRBD1 (6 bases). There are 18 residues in the CDR3. Germline loops: CDR1 LNHNV, CDR2 YYDKDF (reference sequence). V dropped 0 bases and J dropped 8 bases, with 22 bases sitting between them. The CDR3 loop reads CATSRDYFGTYGHEKLFF. The CDR3, as DNA: TGTGCCACCAGCAGAGACTATTTTGGGACATACGGTCACGAAAAACTGTTTTTT. Drawing the rest from reference TRBV15 and TRBJ1-4, the complete variable domain is DAMVIQNPRYQVTQFGKPVTLSCSQTLNHNVMYWYQQKSSQAPKLLFHYYDKDFNNEADTPDNFQSRRPNTSFCFLDIRSPGLGDTAMYLCATSRDYFGTYGHEKLFFGSGTQLSVL.

There are many counts of this clonotype. Here the CDR3 reads CASSLGWGYGYTF. The CDR3 DNA follows: TGTGCCAGCAGCTTAGGCTGGGGCTATGGCTACACCTTC. The chain couples TRBV7-2 to TRBJ1-2; D not resolved. The CDR3 extends over 13 amino acids. V was shortened by 1 base and J by 4 bases, with 7 bases between the two germline ends. In germline, CDR1 is SGHTA, CDR2 FQGNSA. The full variable domain, rest sourced from reference TRBV7-2 and TRBJ1-2, is GAGVSQSPSNKVTEKGKDVELRCDPISGHTALYWYRQSLGQGLEFLIYFQGNSAPDKSGLPSDRFSAERTGGSVSTLTIQRTQQEDSAVYLCASSLGWGYGYTFGSGTRLTVV.

This clonotype occurred many times. V and J are TRBV2 and TRBJ1-2; a possible D gene is TRBD1 (5 bases). The V and J ends lost 7 bases and 5 bases respectively, with 17 bases between them. Per the germline V gene, CDR1 is SNHLY and CDR2 is FYNNEI. The CDR3 is made up of 14 amino acids. The CDR3 DNA reads as TGTGCCAGCAAGGGGACCGCGGTTGAGTATGGCTACACCTTC. Encoded protein: CASKGTAVEYGYTF.

This clonotype was counted between two and nine times. This chain links TRBV4-1 with TRBJ2-2; TRBD2 is a possible D gene (6 bases). Trimming took 0 bases from V and 7 from J, leaving 9 bases between them. Per the germline V gene, CDR1 is MGHRA and CDR2 is YSYEKL. The CDR3 consists of 14 residues. This CDR3 reads CASSQDREYGELFF. The CDR3 region has the DNA TGCGCCAGCAGCCAAGATCGGGAGTACGGGGAGCTGTTTTTT.

This clonotype was observed a handful of times. The genes are TRBV28 and TRBJ1-4; tentatively, D is TRBD1 (6 bases). Germline values: CDR1 MDHEN, CDR2 SYDVKM. The ends were cut back, 2 bases at V and 0 bases at J, with 10 bases in the middle. This CDR3 comprises 16 residues. The CDR3: CASSLRGASTNEKLFF. CDR3 in DNA: TGTGCCAGCAGTTTAAGGGGGGCTTCAACTAATGAAAAACTGTTTTTT.

The chain employs TRBV19 and TRBJ1-5; 9 nucleotides line up with TRBD1. J lost 4 bases, V lost 5 bases, and 12 bases had no gene match. The germline V gene encodes CDR1 LNHDA and CDR2 SQIVND (reference sequence). The CDR3 has 17 amino acids. The CDR3 DNA sequence: TGTGCCAGTAGTCCGGGACAGGGCCCGGCGGGTAATCAGCCCCAGCATTTT. Protein sequence: CASSPGQGPAGNQPQHF.